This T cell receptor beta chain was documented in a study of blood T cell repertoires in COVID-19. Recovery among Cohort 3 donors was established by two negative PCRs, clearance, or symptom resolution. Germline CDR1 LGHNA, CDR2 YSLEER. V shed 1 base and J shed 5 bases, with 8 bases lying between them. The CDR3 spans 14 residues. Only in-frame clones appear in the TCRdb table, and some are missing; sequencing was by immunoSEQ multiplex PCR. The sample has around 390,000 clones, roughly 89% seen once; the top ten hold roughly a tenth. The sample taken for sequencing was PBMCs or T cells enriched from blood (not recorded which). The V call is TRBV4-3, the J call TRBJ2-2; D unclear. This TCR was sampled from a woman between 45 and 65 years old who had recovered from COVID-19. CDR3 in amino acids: CASSQGLETGELFF. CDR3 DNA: TGCGCCAGCAGCCAAGGCCTGGAGACCGGGGAGCTGTTTTTT.